The present TCR beta chain was sequenced within a study of cytomegalovirus exposure and HLA in healthy donors. Study findings and constraints: A later analysis associated under 20,000 TCR beta sequences with HLA alleles at a 0.05 false discovery rate. By a later analysis, the bulk of CMV-associated TCR beta chains appeared HLA-restricted. One variant, a missense change in DCLRE1C, was linked in a later analysis to TCR beta V- and J-gene trimming. For most TCR sequences rarity was the rule, although some public TCRs occurred in many donors.

This clone was seen only a few times. What it binds is not known. Primers included in the PCR were 60 Vbeta and 13 Jbeta primers. Data came from immunoSEQ multiplex PCR; TCRdb stores just in-frame clones and leaves some out. Of under 200,000 clones in the sample, approximately 82% were seen once. Trimming at V came to 8 bases and at J to 4 bases, leaving 6 bases not matched to a gene. Germline lookup yields CDR1 WSHSY and CDR2 SAAADI. This CDR3 has 15 residues. Sequencing used PBMCs. The rearrangement joins TRBV10-2 to TRBJ2-3, with TRBD2 identical over 13 bases. This sequence originates from a male donor in good health and CMV-seropositive. The chain's CDR3 is CASGRTSGSPDTQYF. The CDR3 nucleotides read TGCGCCAGCGGACGGACTAGCGGGAGCCCAGATACGCAGTATTTT.